This note documents a single T cell receptor (beta chain) sequence. The antigen is not known. At one end, the junction sequence differs from germline, possibly due to a read error. CDR3 length: 13 amino acids. The germline V gene encodes CDR1 SGHAT and CDR2 FQDESV (reference sequence). The naive CD8 population came from CD45RO-negative cells selected for CCR7, without terminally differentiated effector memory CD45RA+ cells. Assay execution proceeded at the deep level. The data were produced by immunoSEQ multiplex PCR, yet TCRdb's version contains in-frame clones alone and is incomplete. Among about 2.2 million clones listed, over 85% were seen once. The data originate from a study of shared clonotypes between healthy human individuals. In the study overall: Ranging from 18 to 49 in age, donors were two women and a few men.

The study, taken as a whole, reports: Naive CD4 clonotypes were shared across a handful of donors at roughly 5.3%. Donor scarcity curtailed the genetic and exposure-history diversity represented herein.

Sequenced: naive CD8+ T cells from PBMCs. The V gene is TRBV11-1, the J gene TRBJ2-7; D not resolved. This TCR came from a man aged 18 to 29 in good health. Some clones in this sample may be carry-over from other donors' samples. The CDR3 bases are TGTGCCAGCAGCTTAGCGGGGTCCTCCGAGCAGTACTTC. Encoded protein: CASSLAGSSEQYF.